The sequence of this T cell receptor (beta chain) was determined in a study of T cells in Graves' hyperthyroidism and ophthalmopathy. Uncontrolled infections, other autoimmune diseases, pregnancy or lactation led to exclusion of patients. The junction had 10 bases not matched to a gene; V was cut back by 3 bases and J by 2 bases. The germline CDR1 and CDR2 sequences are SGHRS and YFSETQ. This CDR3 is built from 17 residues. This clonotype was observed at least ten times. Amplification of TCR beta CDR3 regions used RNA as the template. A first-round RT-PCR of the TCR CDR3 used the HTBI primer set. MiXCR was run by TCRdb on the multiplex PCR reads, yielding one entry per CDR3 protein. The sample lists roughly 650,000 distinct CDR3 sequences, approximately 15% occurring once.

Material for sequencing was blood. This sequence was found in a woman aged 35 to 49 with Graves' ophthalmopathy. The chain carries TRBV5-1 and TRBJ2-7, with 11 bases aligning to TRBD2. The CDR3 sequence: CASSSTPGTSGTYEQYF. The CDR3 DNA is TGCGCCAGCAGCTCGACCCCTGGGACTAGCGGAACCTACGAGCAGTACTTC.